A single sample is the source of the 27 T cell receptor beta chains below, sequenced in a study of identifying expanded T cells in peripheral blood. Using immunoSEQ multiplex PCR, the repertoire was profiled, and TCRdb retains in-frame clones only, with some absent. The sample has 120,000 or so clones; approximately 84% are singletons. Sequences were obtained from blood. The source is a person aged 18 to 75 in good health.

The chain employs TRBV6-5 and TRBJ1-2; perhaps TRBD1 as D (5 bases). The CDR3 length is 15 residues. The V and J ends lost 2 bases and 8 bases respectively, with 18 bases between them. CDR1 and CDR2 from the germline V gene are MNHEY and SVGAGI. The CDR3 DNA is TGTGCCAGCAGTTACGGCGGGACCGCGCGTGGGGGCTACACCTTC. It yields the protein CASSYGGTARGGYTF.

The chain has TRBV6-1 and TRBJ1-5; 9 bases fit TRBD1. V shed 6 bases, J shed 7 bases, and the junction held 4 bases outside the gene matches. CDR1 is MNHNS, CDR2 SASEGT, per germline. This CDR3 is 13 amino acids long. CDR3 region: CASRRTGVQPQHF. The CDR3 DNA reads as TGTGCCAGCAGGAGGACAGGGGTACAGCCCCAGCATTTT.

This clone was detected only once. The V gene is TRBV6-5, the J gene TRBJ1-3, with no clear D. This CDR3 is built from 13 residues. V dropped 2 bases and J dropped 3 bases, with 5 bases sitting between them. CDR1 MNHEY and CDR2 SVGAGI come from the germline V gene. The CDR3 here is CASSYVDGNTIYF. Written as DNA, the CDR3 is TGTGCCAGCAGTTACGTAGATGGAAACACCATATATTTT.

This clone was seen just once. The CDR3 loop is CASSQESVTPYGYTF. The CDR3, as DNA: TGCGCCAGCAGCCAAGAGTCAGTCACTCCGTATGGCTACACCTTC. The V call is TRBV4-3, the J call TRBJ1-2, with no clear D. CDR1 is LGHNA and CDR2 is YSLEER in the germline V gene. This CDR3 comprises 15 residues. Between the trimmed V and J ends, which lost 0 bases and 5 bases, there was a span of 13 bases.

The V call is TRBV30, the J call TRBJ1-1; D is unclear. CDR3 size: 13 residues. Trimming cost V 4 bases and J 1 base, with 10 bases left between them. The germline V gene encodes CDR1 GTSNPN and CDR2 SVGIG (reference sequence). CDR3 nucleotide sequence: TGTGCCTGGAATAAACAGTCGAACACTGAAGCTTTCTTT. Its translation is CAWNKQSNTEAFF.

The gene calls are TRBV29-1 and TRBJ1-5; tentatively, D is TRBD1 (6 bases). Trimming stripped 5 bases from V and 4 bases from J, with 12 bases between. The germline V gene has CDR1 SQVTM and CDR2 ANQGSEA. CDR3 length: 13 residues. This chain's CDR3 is CSVSGQRNQPQHF. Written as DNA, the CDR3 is TGCAGCGTTAGTGGACAGAGGAATCAGCCCCAGCATTTT.

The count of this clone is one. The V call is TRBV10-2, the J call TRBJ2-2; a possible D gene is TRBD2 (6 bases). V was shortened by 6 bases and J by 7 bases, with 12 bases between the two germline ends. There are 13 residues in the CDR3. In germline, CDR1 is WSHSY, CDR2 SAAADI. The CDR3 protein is CASSSAGGGELFF. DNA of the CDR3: TGCGCCAGCAGCTCAGCCGGGGGCGGGGAGCTGTTTTTT.

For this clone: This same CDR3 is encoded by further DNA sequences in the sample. The CDR3 reads CSARGNTEAFF. The DNA of the CDR3 is TGCAGTGCTAGGGGGAACACTGAAGCTTTCTTT. The chain recombines TRBV20-1 with TRBJ1-1; D gene unclear. CDR3 size: 11 residues. The germline gives CDR1 DFQATT, CDR2 SNEGSKA (reference sequence). V gave up 3 bases and J gave up 1 base, with 3 bases separating them.

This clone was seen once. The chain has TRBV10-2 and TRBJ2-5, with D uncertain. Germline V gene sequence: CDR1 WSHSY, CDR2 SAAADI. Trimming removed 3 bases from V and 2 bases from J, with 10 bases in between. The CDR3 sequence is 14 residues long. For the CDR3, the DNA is TGCGCCAGCAGTGATACACAAGGGCAAGAGACCCAGTACTTC. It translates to CASSDTQGQETQYF.

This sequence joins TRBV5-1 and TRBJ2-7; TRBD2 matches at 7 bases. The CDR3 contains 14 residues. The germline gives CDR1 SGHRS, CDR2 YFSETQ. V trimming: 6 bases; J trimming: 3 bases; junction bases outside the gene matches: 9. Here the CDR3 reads CASNPPGDYYEQYF. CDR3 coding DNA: TGCGCCAGCAACCCCCCCGGGGACTACTACGAGCAGTACTTC. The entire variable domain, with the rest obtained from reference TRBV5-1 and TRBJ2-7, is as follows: KAGVTQTPRYLIKTRGQQVTLSCSPISGHRSVSWYQQTPGQGLQFLFEYFSETQRNKGNFPGRFSGRQFSNSRSEMNVSTLELGDSALYLCASNPPGDYYEQYFGPGTRLTVT.

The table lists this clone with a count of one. This CDR3 reads CASSSAGGDLWYGYTF. The CDR3 region has the DNA TGTGCCAGCAGCTCAGCCGGGGGGGACCTTTGGTATGGCTACACCTTC. The chain links TRBV5-6 to TRBJ1-2; D may be TRBD1 (5 bases). The CDR3 is 16 residues long. With 3 bases removed from V and 5 bases from J, the gap between germline ends came to 20 bases. Germline loops: CDR1 SGHDT, CDR2 YYEEEE. Combining the CDR3 with reference TRBV5-6 and TRBJ1-2 gives the whole variable domain DAGVTQSPTHLIKTRGQQVTLRCSPKSGHDTVSWYQQALGQGPQFIFQYYEEEERQRGNFPDRFSGHQFPNYSSELNVNALLLGDSALYLCASSSAGGDLWYGYTFGSGTRLTVV.

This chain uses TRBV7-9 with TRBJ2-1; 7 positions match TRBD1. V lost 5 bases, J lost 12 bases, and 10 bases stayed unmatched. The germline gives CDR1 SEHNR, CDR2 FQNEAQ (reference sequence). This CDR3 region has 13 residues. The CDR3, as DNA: TGTGCCAGCAGCCCGGGGACAGCTGCGGGGCAGTTCTTC. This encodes CASSPGTAAGQFF.

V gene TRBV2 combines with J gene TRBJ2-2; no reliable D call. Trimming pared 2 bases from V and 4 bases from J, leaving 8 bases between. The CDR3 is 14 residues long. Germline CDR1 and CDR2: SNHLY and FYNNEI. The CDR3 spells CASSEYVPTGELFF. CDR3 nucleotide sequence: TGTGCCAGCAGTGAATACGTCCCCACCGGGGAGCTGTTTTTT.

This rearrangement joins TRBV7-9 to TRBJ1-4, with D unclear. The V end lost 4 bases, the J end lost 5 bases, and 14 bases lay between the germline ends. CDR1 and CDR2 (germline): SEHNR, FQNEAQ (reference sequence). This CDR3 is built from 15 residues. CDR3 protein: CASSSPTETNEKLFF. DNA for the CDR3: TGTGCCAGCAGCTCACCTACAGAAACCAATGAAAAACTGTTTTTT. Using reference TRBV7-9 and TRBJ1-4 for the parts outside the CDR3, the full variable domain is DTGVSQNPRHKITKRGQNVTFRCDPISEHNRLYWYRQTLGQGPEFLTYFQNEAQLEKSRLLSDRFSAERPKGSFSTLEIQRTEQGDSAMYLCASSSPTETNEKLFFGSGTQLSVL.

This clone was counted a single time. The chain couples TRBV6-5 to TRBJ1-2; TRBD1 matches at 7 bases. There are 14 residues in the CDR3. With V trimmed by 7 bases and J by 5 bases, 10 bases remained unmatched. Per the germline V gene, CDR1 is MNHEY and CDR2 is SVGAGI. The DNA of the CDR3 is TGTGCCAGCAAAAAAGGGGGCGCGGGTTATGGCTACACCTTC. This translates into CASKKGGAGYGYTF.

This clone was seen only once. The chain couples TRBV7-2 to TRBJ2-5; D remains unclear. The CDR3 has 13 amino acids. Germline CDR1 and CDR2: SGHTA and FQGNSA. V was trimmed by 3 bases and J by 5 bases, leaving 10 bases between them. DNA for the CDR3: TGTGCCAGCAGCTTCTCTCTGCGGGAGACCCAGTACTTC. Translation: CASSFSLRETQYF.

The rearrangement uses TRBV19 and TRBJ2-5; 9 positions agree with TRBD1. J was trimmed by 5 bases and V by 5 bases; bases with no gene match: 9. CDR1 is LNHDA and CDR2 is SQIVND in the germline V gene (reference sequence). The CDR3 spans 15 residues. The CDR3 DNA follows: TGTGCCAGTAGTTTGCGGACAGGGGCTGCGGAGACCCAGTACTTC. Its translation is CASSLRTGAAETQYF.

Here the CDR3 reads CASSPRMGPYEQYF. DNA of the CDR3: TGTGCCAGCAGCCCTCGGATGGGGCCTTACGAGCAGTACTTC. This rearrangement joins TRBV7-7 to TRBJ2-7, with D possibly being TRBD1 (5 bases). Germline V lookup: CDR1 SSHAT, CDR2 FNYEAQ (reference sequence). Trimming removed 5 bases from V and 4 bases from J, with 15 bases in between. The CDR3 runs to 14 residues. The complete variable domain, with remaining parts taken from reference TRBV7-7 and TRBJ2-7, reads GAGVSQSPRYKVTKRGQDVTLRCDPISSHATLYWYQQALGQGPEFLTYFNYEAQPDKSGLPSDRFSAERPEGSISTLTIQRTEQRDSAMYRCASSPRMGPYEQYFGPGTRLTVT.

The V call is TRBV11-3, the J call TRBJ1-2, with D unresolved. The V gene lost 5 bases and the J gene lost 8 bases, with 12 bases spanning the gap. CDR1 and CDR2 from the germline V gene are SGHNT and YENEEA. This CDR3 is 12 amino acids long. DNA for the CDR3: TGTGCCAGCAGCCCCGATAGTGAGGGCTACACCTTC. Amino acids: CASSPDSEGYTF.

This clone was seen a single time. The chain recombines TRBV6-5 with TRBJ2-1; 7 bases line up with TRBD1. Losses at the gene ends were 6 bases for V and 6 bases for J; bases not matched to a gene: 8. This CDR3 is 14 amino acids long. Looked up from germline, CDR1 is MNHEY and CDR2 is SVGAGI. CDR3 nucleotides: TGTGCCAGCAGCTTCACCGCAGGGGGCAATGAGCAGTTCTTC. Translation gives CASSFTAGGNEQFF.

In DNA, the CDR3 is TGTGCCAGCTCACCCTCGTGGGCCTACACGTATCCGTTCTTC. Translated, it gives CASSPSWAYTYPFF. This sequence joins TRBV18 and TRBJ2-1; D gene ambiguous. Per germline, CDR1 KGHSH and CDR2 LQKENI. The CDR3 length is 14 residues. Trimming shortened V by 3 bases and J by 15 bases, and 21 bases separated the two germline ends.

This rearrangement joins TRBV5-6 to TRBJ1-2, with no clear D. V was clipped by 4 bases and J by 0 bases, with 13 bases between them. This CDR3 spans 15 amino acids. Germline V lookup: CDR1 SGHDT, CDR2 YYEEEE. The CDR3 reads CASSASPAANYGYTF. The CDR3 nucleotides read TGTGCCAGCAGCGCAAGTCCTGCGGCTAACTATGGCTACACCTTC.

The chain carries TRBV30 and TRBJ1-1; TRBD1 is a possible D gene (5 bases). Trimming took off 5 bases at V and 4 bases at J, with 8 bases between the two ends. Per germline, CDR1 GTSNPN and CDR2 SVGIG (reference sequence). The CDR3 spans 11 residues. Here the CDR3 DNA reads TGTGCCTGGGGACAAAGCACTGAAGCTTTCTTT. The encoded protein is CAWGQSTEAFF.

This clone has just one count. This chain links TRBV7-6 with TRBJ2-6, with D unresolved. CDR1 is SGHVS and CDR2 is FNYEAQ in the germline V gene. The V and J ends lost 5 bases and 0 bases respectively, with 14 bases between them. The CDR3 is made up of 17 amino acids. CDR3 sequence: CASSVNSGVSGANVLTF. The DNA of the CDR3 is TGTGCCAGCAGCGTCAACTCAGGAGTCTCTGGGGCCAACGTCCTGACTTTC.

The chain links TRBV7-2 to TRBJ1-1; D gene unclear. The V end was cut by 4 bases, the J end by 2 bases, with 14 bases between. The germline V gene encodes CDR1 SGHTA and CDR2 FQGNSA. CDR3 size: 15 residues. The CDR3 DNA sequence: TGTGCCAGCAGCTACTCTTCAGGTTCCAACACTGAAGCTTTCTTT. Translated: CASSYSSGSNTEAFF.

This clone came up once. The CDR3 region is CASSPRFGGQGGGELFF. CDR3 in DNA: TGTGCCAGCTCACCACGTTTCGGAGGACAGGGAGGCGGGGAGCTGTTTTTT. This chain joins TRBV18 and TRBJ2-2; 8 bases agree with TRBD1. Germline V gene sequence: CDR1 KGHSH, CDR2 LQKENI. Trimming at V came to 1 base and at J to 7 bases, leaving 11 bases not matched to a gene. The CDR3 sequence is 17 residues long. The entire variable domain, with the rest obtained from reference TRBV18 and TRBJ2-2, is as follows: NAGVMQNPRHLVRRRGQEARLRCSPMKGHSHVYWYRQLPEEGLKFMVYLQKENIIDESGMPKERFSAEFPKEGPSILRIQQVVRGDSAAYFCASSPRFGGQGGGELFFGEGSRLTVL.

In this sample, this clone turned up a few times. The CDR3 DNA sequence: TGCGCCAGCAGCTTAGGGGGTCGAAATCAGCCCCAGCATTTT. This encodes CASSLGGRNQPQHF. The J gene is TRBJ1-5, the V gene TRBV5-1, with TRBD1 as a possible D gene (6 bases). In germline, CDR1 is SGHRS, CDR2 YFSETQ. This CDR3 comprises 14 residues. Trimming removed 2 bases at V and 4 bases at J, with 10 bases between.